This T cell receptor beta chain was sequenced during a study of identical twins (dated by TCRdb to about 2016). The study in broad terms: To test whether fetal clonotypes persist, this study deep-sequenced TCR alpha and beta repertoires from monozygotic twins, from unrelated adults of various ages, and from cord blood. To rule out contamination, replicate twin experiments were performed at different times with different library preparation protocols.

V is reduced by 6 bases and J by 0 bases, leaving a spacing of 15 bases between them. The germline V gene encodes CDR1 MNHEY and CDR2 SVGEGT. The CDR3, from cysteine to phenylalanine, totals 15 residues. The kept DNA is CDR3 alone, 45 bases in frame from the first base. All donors were healthy Caucasians. Miltenyi CD45RO+ enrichment and human naive T-cell isolation kits were used to isolate memory (CD45RO+) and naive T cells from PBMC. This clonotype was detected a few times. This clone's antigen is unknown. No quality values exist for individual bases; no much larger clone is one base distant. Broader findings and caveats from the paper: Excess twin sharing in beta out-of-frame sequences was weaker because fewer shared sequences lowered the signal-to-noise ratio. Because the same donors could not be followed over many years, the conclusions depended on cross-sectional statistical analysis. In monozygotic twins, out-of-frame TCR alpha sharing was systematically underestimated by recombination models, although the models agreed with sharing between unrelated individuals. Compared with coincidental sharing between unrelated individuals, an excess of low generation-probability sequences was observed among out-of-frame TCR alpha sequences shared between twins. Invariant T cells such as MAIT and iNKT could partly confound zero-insertion analyses, though diverse VJ usage argued against this for most clonotypes. Fewer insertions were carried by abundant cord blood beta clonotypes; a weaker similar trend was observed in young adult naive repertoires, while no such trend was observed in memory repertoires.

The method behind the library was 5' RACE. The run used an Illumina HiSeq 2000. A universal primer binding site was added through template switching, and the final cDNA carried a unique molecular identifier so that TCR cDNA molecules could be counted accurately. Specific primers in the conserved constant-segment region were used to synthesize first-strand cDNA for TCR alpha and beta chains. Each cDNA library was double barcoded, with a SMART-Mk sample barcode plus Illumina barcodes, to control for contamination. TruSeq adapter sequences and Illumina sample barcodes were added in two successive PCR steps. The TCR alpha and beta cDNA libraries were sequenced on the Illumina HiSeq platform using custom primers. The authors' analysis ran thus. MiGEC was used to process raw reads and extract unique molecular identifiers, and MiXCR was used to find CDR3 positions. Recombination models were inferred per individual with the repgenHMM and IGoR tools using an EM algorithm. Shared clonotypes were analyzed with the tcR package in R, and sharing was normalized by the product of cloneset sizes. To study raw recombination free of thymic and clonal selection effects, out-of-frame nonproductive sequences were analyzed. TCRdb trimmed public reads at Q25 via fastp, called clones via MiXCR and kept in-frame beta chains. Entries are consolidated by CDR3 protein sequence, retaining the most common genes and DNA. In this record, the V and J calls reflect TCRdb's handling and not the investigators' own analysis. The sample yields around 200,000 distinct CDR3 sequences; around 10% were counted once. The top ten clonotypes cover 5% to 5.5% of the sample.

The sample was memory (CD45RO+) T cells sorted from blood. The cell subset or site label, read with the paper, signifies: CD45RO+ enriched T cells. The V gene is TRBV6-2 or TRBV6-3 and the J gene is TRBJ2-7, with the D gene uncertain. This receptor was identified in a woman aged 18-35 years in good health. Here is the DNA: TGTGCCAGCAGCAGAGGACGTACAAGCTCCTACGAGCAGTACTTC. Translated, this gives CASSRGRTSSYEQYF.